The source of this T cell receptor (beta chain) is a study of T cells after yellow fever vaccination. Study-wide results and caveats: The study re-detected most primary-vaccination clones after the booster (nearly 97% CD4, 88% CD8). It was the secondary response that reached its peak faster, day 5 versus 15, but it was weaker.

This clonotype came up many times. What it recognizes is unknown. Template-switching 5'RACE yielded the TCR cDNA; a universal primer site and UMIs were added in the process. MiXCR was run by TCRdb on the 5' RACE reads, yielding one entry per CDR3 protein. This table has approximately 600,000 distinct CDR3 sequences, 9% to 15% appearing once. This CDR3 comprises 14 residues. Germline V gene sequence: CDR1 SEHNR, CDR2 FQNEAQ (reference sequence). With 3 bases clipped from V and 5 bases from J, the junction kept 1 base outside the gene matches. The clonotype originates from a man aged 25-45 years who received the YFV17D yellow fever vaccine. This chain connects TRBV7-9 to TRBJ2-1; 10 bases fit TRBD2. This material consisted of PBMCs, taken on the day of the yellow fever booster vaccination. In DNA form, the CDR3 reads TGTGCCAGCAGCTTCGGGACTAGCGACAATGAGCAGTTCTTC. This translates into CASSFGTSDNEQFF.